The 5 T cell receptor beta chains listed next were all sequenced from one sample in a study of blood T cells in healthy people across ages. Primers used in a second PCR of roughly 6 to 11 cycles were a sample-barcoded 5' primer and a J-beta primer mix. TCRdb itself ran the 5' RACE reads through MiXCR, one entry per CDR3 protein. The repertoire holds over a million distinct CDR3 sequences, with 20% to 25% as singletons. The sample was also reused in another study, on T cells of mothers and their children.

Sequenced material: blood. Source of these receptors: a girl aged 2-9 years in good health.

This clonotype was found a few times. The gene calls are TRBV5-1 and TRBJ2-1, with D uncertain. The assigned J gene may be wrong: the sequence end matches TRBJ2-7 better. Germline loops: CDR1 SGHRS, CDR2 YFSETQ. CDR3 length: 14 amino acids. CDR3 DNA: TGCGCCAGCAGCACTGACCTGGAGTCCTACGAGCAGTACTTC. Translation gives CASSTDLESYEQYF.

This clonotype was recorded a few times. The chain is built from TRBV12-5 and TRBJ1-2; perhaps TRBD1 as D (6 bases). Germline V gene lookup returns CDR1 LGHNT and CDR2 FRNRAP. The length of the CDR3 is 18 residues. With 4 bases removed from V and 4 bases from J, the gap between germline ends came to 25 bases. The CDR3 coding sequence is TGTGCTAGTGGTTCCTTAGGCGGGGGGGGCTCGGACTTCTATGGCTACACCTTC. This sequence encodes CASGSLGGGGSDFYGYTF.

This clonotype appeared a few times. This chain joins TRBV6-5 and TRBJ1-4; 7 nucleotides agree with TRBD1. V trimming: 2 bases; J trimming: 5 bases; junction bases outside the gene matches: 2. The germline gives CDR1 MNHEY, CDR2 SVGAGI. The CDR3 sequence is 14 residues long. The DNA for the CDR3 is TGTGCCAGCAGTTACGCGGGACAGAATGAAAAACTGTTTTTT. Its protein product is CASSYAGQNEKLFF.

A few counts support this clonotype. V and J are TRBV15 and TRBJ2-5; D not certain. Germline V gives CDR1 LNHNV, CDR2 YYDKDF (reference sequence). Trimming stripped 1 base from V and 4 bases from J, with 10 bases between. This CDR3 comprises 14 residues. The CDR3: CATSRVERSETQYF. DNA of the CDR3: TGTGCCACCAGCAGAGTTGAGAGATCAGAGACCCAGTACTTC.

Only a few counts were recorded for this clonotype. V usage is TRBV6-5 and J usage is TRBJ2-7; no reliable D call. Germline V gene sequence: CDR1 MNHEY, CDR2 SVGAGI. This CDR3 region has 15 residues. The V end was cut by 2 bases, the J end by 2 bases, with 13 bases between. The CDR3 sequence: CASSYNPGEPYEQYF. CDR3 nucleotide sequence: TGTGCCAGCAGTTACAATCCGGGCGAGCCCTACGAGCAGTACTTC.